Sequencing of this T cell receptor (beta chain) was carried out in a study of T cell responses to AZD1222 COVID-19 vaccine. Overall study context: Combined were second doses at about 4 or about 12 weeks. Overall study results and limits: None of the repertoires were sampled until the peak T cell response had passed. Donors skewed white British and female; clonal diversity was possibly underestimated.

Germline assignment: CDR1 SGHNT and CDR2 YYREEE (reference sequence). This CDR3 has 16 amino acids. V dropped 5 bases and J dropped 9; count of bases not matched to a gene: 16. A word on this clone: Its antigen is unidentified.

TCRdb's copy holds only in-frame clones and misses some; the assay was immunoSEQ multiplex PCR. The table includes about 120,000 clones, less than 90% detected once. This receptor was identified in an adult in good health. The starting material was peripheral blood, obtained on day 0 of AZD1222 vaccination. The rearrangement uses TRBV5-4 and TRBJ2-1, with 8 positions matching TRBD2. CDR3 sequence reads: CASSFYPISGGREQFF. The CDR3 DNA sequence: TGTGCCAGCAGTTTTTACCCTATATCGGGAGGGCGTGAGCAGTTCTTC.